The 31 T cell receptor beta chains given below trace back to one sample, sequenced in a study of post-analysis software for immune sequencing data. Study-wide findings and caveats: With TRBV5-6, TRBV5-1 and TRBV20-1 included, roughly five TRBV segments were more frequent in patients than in controls.

cDNA libraries of TCR beta carried unique molecular identifiers. TCRdb recomputed calls from the PCR reads with MiXCR, one row per CDR3 protein. The data show roughly 650,000 distinct CDR3 sequences, approximately 60% seen once. For these TCRs, the target antigens are not known. The sample comprised blood. These receptors originate from a girl aged 2-10 years with multiple sclerosis.

The chain couples TRBV3-1 to TRBJ2-7; 14 bases are shared with TRBD2. The V gene's germline CDR1 is LGHDT and CDR2 YNNKEL (reference sequence). With V trimmed by 0 bases and J by 8 bases, 6 bases remained unmatched. The CDR3 covers 16 residues. The CDR3 DNA reads as TGTGCCAGCAGCCAAGATGGGACTAGCGGGAGTAACAAGCAGTACTTC. Residues: CASSQDGTSGSNKQYF.

The chain couples TRBV11-2 to TRBJ2-1; D is undetermined. Trimming removed 1 base at V and 8 bases at J, with 21 bases between. The CDR3 has 17 amino acids. Looked up from germline, CDR1 is SGHAT and CDR2 is FQNNGV. The CDR3 spells CASSLAPGPIVKDEQFF. The CDR3 region has the DNA TGTGCCAGCAGCTTAGCCCCCGGACCGATTGTAAAGGATGAGCAGTTCTTC.

The chain is built from TRBV7-9 and TRBJ2-1; TRBD1 might be the D (6 bases). This CDR3 is 15 amino acids long. V was trimmed by 5 bases and J by 5 bases, leaving 16 bases between them. Germline V CDR1 and CDR2: SEHNR, FQNEAQ (reference sequence). CDR3 DNA sequence: TGTGCCAGCAGCCGGAGCAGGGACACTAACAATGAGCAGTTCTTC. Its translation is CASSRSRDTNNEQFF.

This clonotype was seen more than once but under ten times. The chain is built from TRBV29-1 and TRBJ2-7; D may be TRBD1 (5 bases). The CDR3 loop spans 14 amino acids. V was trimmed by 3 bases and J by 1 base, leaving 13 bases between them. Germline assignment: CDR1 SQVTM and CDR2 ANQGSEA. The CDR3 region is CSVEVGVESYEQYF. Here the CDR3 DNA reads TGCAGCGTTGAGGTAGGGGTTGAGTCCTACGAGCAGTACTTC.

The genes are TRBV13 and TRBJ2-1, with a tentative D call TRBD2 (5 bases). Trimming removed 6 bases from V and 5 bases from J, with 14 bases in between. Germline V gives CDR1 PRHDT, CDR2 FYEKMQ (reference sequence). This CDR3 spans 14 amino acids. The CDR3 sequence is CASSSGVINNEQFF. CDR3 sequence (DNA): TGTGCCAGCAGTTCCGGGGTTATCAACAATGAGCAGTTCTTC.

This chain joins TRBV6-6 and TRBJ1-6; D not resolved. Germline V CDR1 and CDR2: MNHNY, SVGAGI (reference sequence). Between the trimmed V and J ends, which lost 5 bases and 10 bases, there was a span of 12 bases. The CDR3 length is 13 residues. CDR3: CASSPGVESPLHF. Here the CDR3 DNA reads TGTGCCAGCAGTCCGGGTGTGGAGTCACCCCTCCACTTT.

The chain has TRBV6-2 or TRBV6-3 and TRBJ2-7; D unclear. V shed 8 bases and J shed 1 base, with 9 bases lying between them. CDR3 size: 12 residues. Germline V lookup: CDR1 MNHEY, CDR2 SVGEGT. This chain's CDR3 is CASVSDSYEQYF. CDR3 coding DNA: TGTGCCAGCGTCTCGGATTCCTACGAGCAGTACTTC.

This clonotype appeared a few times. The chain recombines TRBV12-5 with TRBJ2-5, with D hard to call. Germline V lookup: CDR1 LGHNT, CDR2 FRNRAP. CDR3 length equals 13 residues. V was cut by 3 bases and J by 0 bases, with 5 bases left in between. In nucleotides, the CDR3 is TGTGCTAGTGGTTTTGGGTACCAAGAGACCCAGTACTTC. Amino acid sequence: CASGFGYQETQYF.

There are a few counts of this clonotype. The rearrangement uses TRBV20-1 and TRBJ1-1; D is possibly TRBD1 (5 bases). Trimming cost V 7 bases and J 3 bases, with 15 bases left between them. This CDR3 comprises 13 residues. Germline V CDR1 and CDR2: DFQATT, SNEGSKA (reference sequence). CDR3 region: CSGGAMAYTEAFF. CDR3 bases: TGCAGTGGAGGGGCGATGGCTTACACTGAAGCTTTCTTT.

This clonotype appeared a few times. The rearrangement links TRBV20-1 to TRBJ2-5; no clear D. The CDR3 length is 13 residues. With 6 bases removed from V and 2 bases from J, the gap between germline ends came to 13 bases. Germline V gene lookup returns CDR1 DFQATT and CDR2 SNEGSKA (reference sequence). The CDR3 is CSANTWAQETQYF. In DNA form, the CDR3 reads TGCAGTGCCAACACTTGGGCGCAAGAGACCCAGTACTTC.

The sample holds one count of this clonotype. The CDR3 bases are TGCGCCAGCAGCCCCAGGACTAGCGGCGACTACTCCCCCTACAATGAGCAGTTCTTC. The encoded protein is CASSPRTSGDYSPYNEQFF. V is TRBV4-1 and J is TRBJ2-1; 10 nucleotides agree with TRBD2. This CDR3 has 19 residues. V dropped 4 bases and J dropped 2; count of bases not matched to a gene: 14. CDR1 MGHRA and CDR2 YSYEKL come from the germline V gene.

A note on this clonotype: A read error may account for a junction end that differs from germline. The chain uses TRBV6-5 and TRBJ1-4, with D unresolved. CDR1 and CDR2 (germline): MNHEY, SVGAGI. This CDR3 spans 13 amino acids. This chain's CDR3 is CASSYSGREKRFF. DNA of the CDR3: TGTGCCAGCAGTTACTCAGGGCGTGAAAAACGGTTTTTT.

The chain joins TRBV4-1 to TRBJ2-7; D is unclear. This CDR3 contains 15 residues. Trimming shortened V by 4 bases and J by 2 bases, and 15 bases separated the two germline ends. Germline CDR1 MGHRA, CDR2 YSYEKL. This CDR3 reads CASSPPHAGTYEQYF. The CDR3 DNA is TGCGCCAGCAGCCCTCCTCACGCCGGTACCTACGAGCAGTACTTC.

This clonotype occurred a few times. The V call is TRBV11-2, the J call TRBJ2-1, with D uncertain. The V and J ends lost 2 bases and 0 bases respectively, with 14 bases between them. This CDR3 comprises 17 residues. The germline V gene has CDR1 SGHAT and CDR2 FQNNGV. The CDR3 DNA reads TGTGCCAGCAGCTTAAGTTACCGGGTAAGCTCCTACAATGAGCAGTTCTTC. Encoded protein: CASSLSYRVSSYNEQFF.

This rearrangement joins TRBV15 to TRBJ1-5; 7 bases are shared with TRBD1. J gave up 3 bases and V 1 base, and 6 bases lay outside the gene matches. Looked up from germline, CDR1 is LNHNV and CDR2 is YYDKDF (reference sequence). The CDR3 has 16 amino acids. In nucleotides, the CDR3 is TGTGCCACCAGCAGAGGAGGGGGCAAAGTCAATCAGCCCCAGCATTTT. Protein sequence: CATSRGGGKVNQPQHF.

There are a few counts of this clonotype. The CDR3 DNA is TGTGCCAGCAGTGAGGACAGGGAGACAGATACGCAGTATTTT. It specifies CASSEDRETDTQYF. This chain connects TRBV12-3 or TRBV12-4 to TRBJ2-3, with 8 positions matching TRBD1. V was clipped by 5 bases and J by 3 bases; unmatched bases: 4. The CDR3 consists of 14 residues.

The chain links TRBV19 to TRBJ2-5, with D possibly matching TRBD2 (6 bases). This CDR3 is built from 17 residues. Looked up from germline, CDR1 is LNHDA and CDR2 is SQIVND (reference sequence). V was shortened by 7 bases and J by 2 bases, with 23 bases between the two germline ends. The CDR3 region is CASMRTDPGLRQETQYF. The CDR3 DNA is TGTGCCAGTATGAGGACGGACCCGGGACTGAGACAAGAGACCCAGTACTTC.

This clonotype was observed a handful of times. This sequence joins TRBV6-1 and TRBJ1-1; the D gene is possibly TRBD1 (6 bases). CDR1 and CDR2 from the germline V gene are MNHNS and SASEGT. The V gene lost 2 bases and the J gene lost 7 bases, with 8 bases spanning the gap. The CDR3 loop spans 12 amino acids. CDR3: CASSELGGEAFF. The CDR3, as DNA: TGTGCCAGCAGTGAATTAGGGGGTGAAGCTTTCTTT.

The count of this clonotype is one. The chain combines TRBV12-3 or TRBV12-4 with TRBJ1-5, with D tentatively TRBD1 (6 bases). CDR3 length equals 16 residues. V lost 5 bases and J 4 bases, leaving 18 bases between the germline ends. The CDR3 sequence: CASSQNVGRGNQPQHF. The CDR3, as DNA: TGTGCCAGCAGTCAAAACGTCGGCAGGGGAAATCAGCCCCAGCATTTT.

The CDR3 DNA reads as TGTGCCTGGGGAGGGACTAGCGGACCTTCCTACGAGCAGTACTTC. Translation: CAWGGTSGPSYEQYF. The genes are TRBV30 and TRBJ2-7; 11 positions match TRBD2. The CDR3 is made up of 15 amino acids. CDR1 and CDR2 from the germline V gene are GTSNPN and SVGIG (reference sequence). V gave up 5 bases and J gave up 1 base; unmatched junction bases: 7.

The chain couples TRBV29-1 to TRBJ2-1; the match to TRBD2 covers 7 bases. Trimming took 4 bases from V and 1 from J; bases not matched to a gene: 10. In germline, CDR1 is SQVTM, CDR2 ANQGSEA. This CDR3 contains 16 residues. CDR3 bases: TGCAGCGTTGCCCCCCGTCCGCGGGGGTCCTACAATGAGCAGTTCTTC. Its protein product is CSVAPRPRGSYNEQFF.

The chain recombines TRBV10-2 with TRBJ2-2; 9 nucleotides align to TRBD2. CDR1 and CDR2 (germline): WSHSY, SAAADI. The CDR3 sequence is 16 residues long. Trimming removed 4 bases from V and 6 bases from J; junction bases left unmatched: 9. The CDR3 loop reads CASSVSGTSLAGELFF. The CDR3 coding sequence is TGCGCCAGCAGTGTCTCCGGGACTAGCCTAGCCGGGGAGCTGTTTTTT.

In this sample, this clonotype turned up a few times. This chain connects TRBV7-2 to TRBJ2-7; D is unclear. CDR3 length: 11 residues. CDR1 and CDR2 from the germline V gene are SGHTA and FQGNSA. Deletions cut 2 bases from V and 10 bases from J, with 9 bases between. The CDR3 coding sequence is TGTGCCAGCAGCTTAATAGGGTCCCAGTACTTC. It yields the protein CASSLIGSQYF.

The chain recombines TRBV6-1 with TRBJ2-3; possibly TRBD1 or TRBD2 for D (5 bases each). This CDR3 region has 15 residues. Germline values: CDR1 MNHNS, CDR2 SASEGT. V shed 2 bases and J shed 5 bases, with 14 bases lying between them. The CDR3 sequence is CASSELAKRGDTQYF. The CDR3 nucleotides are TGTGCCAGCAGTGAACTGGCAAAGAGGGGAGATACGCAGTATTTT.

The chain uses TRBV7-8 and TRBJ1-1; D gene uncertain. CDR1 is SGHVS and CDR2 is FQNEAQ in the germline V gene. The V and J ends lost 1 base and 9 bases respectively, with 12 bases between them. This CDR3 spans 13 amino acids. The CDR3 DNA is TGTGCCAGCAGCTTAGGGGTGTGGGATAAAGCTTTCTTT. Its protein product is CASSLGVWDKAFF.

The V and J genes are TRBV18 and TRBJ2-1; TRBD1 might be the D (5 bases). Trimming pared 2 bases from V and 3 bases from J, leaving 8 bases between. This CDR3 has 14 residues. Looked up from germline, CDR1 is KGHSH and CDR2 is LQKENI. The CDR3 here is CASSPAGCYNEQFF. CDR3 in DNA: TGTGCCAGCTCACCAGCAGGGTGCTACAATGAGCAGTTCTTC.

The chain carries TRBV27 and TRBJ2-1; D assignment may be TRBD1 or TRBD2 (5 bases each). Per germline, CDR1 MNHEY and CDR2 SMNVEV (reference sequence). Between the trimmed V and J ends, which lost 6 bases and 2 bases, there was a span of 17 bases. This CDR3 is 16 amino acids long. CDR3 region: CASSPFRDGPYNEQFF. CDR3 nucleotides: TGTGCCAGCAGCCCGTTCCGGGACGGTCCCTACAATGAGCAGTTCTTC.

This sequence joins TRBV12-3 or TRBV12-4 and TRBJ2-1; 7 nucleotides match TRBD1. V shed 5 bases and J 1 base; nucleotides not matched to a gene: 5. This CDR3 has 15 amino acids. The CDR3 coding sequence is TGTGCCAGCAGTCAAAACAGGGGTTCCTACAATGAGCAGTTCTTC. Encoded protein: CASSQNRGSYNEQFF.

V gene TRBV30 combines with J gene TRBJ2-5, with D uncertain. CDR1 and CDR2 (germline): GTSNPN, SVGIG (reference sequence). The CDR3 runs to 14 residues. V lost 4 bases to trimming and J lost 1 base, with 13 bases between them. The CDR3: CAWNSGTAQETQYF. CDR3 coding DNA: TGTGCCTGGAACTCCGGAACAGCCCAAGAGACCCAGTACTTC.

This clonotype has just a few counts. This chain joins TRBV20-1 and TRBJ2-1, with 10 bases that match TRBD2. CDR1 is DFQATT and CDR2 is SNEGSKA in the germline V gene (reference sequence). The CDR3 loop spans 16 amino acids. Trimming at V came to 7 bases and at J to 3 bases, leaving 12 bases not matched to a gene. CDR3 region: CSVRTSGFSLYNEQFF. CDR3 in DNA: TGCAGTGTAAGGACTAGCGGTTTCTCCCTCTACAATGAGCAGTTCTTC.

This chain connects TRBV29-1 to TRBJ2-5; D is possibly TRBD1 (6 bases). The germline V gene has CDR1 SQVTM and CDR2 ANQGSEA. Trimming left V 7 bases short and J 5 bases short, with 14 bases between. The CDR3 sequence is 12 residues long. CDR3 in amino acids: CSDLGHRETQYF. The CDR3 nucleotides read TGCAGCGACTTGGGACATCGGGAGACCCAGTACTTC.